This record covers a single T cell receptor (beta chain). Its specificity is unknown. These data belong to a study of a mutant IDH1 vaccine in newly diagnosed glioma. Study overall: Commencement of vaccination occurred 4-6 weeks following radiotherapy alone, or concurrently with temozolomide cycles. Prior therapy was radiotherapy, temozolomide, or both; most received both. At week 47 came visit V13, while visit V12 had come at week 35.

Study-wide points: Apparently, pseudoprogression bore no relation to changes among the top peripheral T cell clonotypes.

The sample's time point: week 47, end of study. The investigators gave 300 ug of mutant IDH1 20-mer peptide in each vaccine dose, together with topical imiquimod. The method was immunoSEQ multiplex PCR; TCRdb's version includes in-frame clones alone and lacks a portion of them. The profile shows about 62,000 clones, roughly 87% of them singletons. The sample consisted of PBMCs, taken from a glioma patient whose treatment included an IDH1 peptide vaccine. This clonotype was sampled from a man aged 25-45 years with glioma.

The DNA for the CDR3 is TGTGCCAGCAGCCCGGACAGCCGTACGTATTCACCCCTCCACTTT. It is translated as CASSPDSRTYSPLHF. The V and J genes are TRBV7-9 and TRBJ1-6; D is perhaps TRBD1 (6 bases). This CDR3 is built from 15 residues. The V gene's germline CDR1 is SEHNR and CDR2 FQNEAQ (reference sequence). Trimming took off 5 bases at V and 8 bases at J, with 16 bases between the two ends.